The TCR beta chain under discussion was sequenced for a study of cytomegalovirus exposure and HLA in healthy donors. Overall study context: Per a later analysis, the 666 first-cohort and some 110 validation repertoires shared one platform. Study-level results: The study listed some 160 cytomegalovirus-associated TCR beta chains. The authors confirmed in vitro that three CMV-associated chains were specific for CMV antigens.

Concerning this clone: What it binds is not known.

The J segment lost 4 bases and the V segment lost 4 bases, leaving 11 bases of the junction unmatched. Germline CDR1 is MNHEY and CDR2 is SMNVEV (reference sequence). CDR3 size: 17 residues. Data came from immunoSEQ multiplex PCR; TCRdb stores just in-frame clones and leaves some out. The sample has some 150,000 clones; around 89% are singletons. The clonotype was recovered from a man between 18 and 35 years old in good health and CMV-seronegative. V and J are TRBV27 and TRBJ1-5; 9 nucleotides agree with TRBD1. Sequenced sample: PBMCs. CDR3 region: CASSSGQGYSRNQPQHF. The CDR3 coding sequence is TGTGCCAGCAGTTCGGGACAGGGCTACTCGAGGAATCAGCCCCAGCATTTT.